The 14 T cell receptor beta chains below all came from one sample that was sequenced in a study of T cells in Graves' hyperthyroidism and ophthalmopathy. Template material for amplifying TCR beta CDR3 regions consisted of RNA transcripts. First-round RT-PCR with HTBI primers amplified the TCR CDR3 region. One entry per CDR3 protein results from TCRdb running MiXCR on the multiplex PCR reads. The data contain 700,000 to 950,000 distinct CDR3 sequences, about 35% of them singletons. The sequenced sample was blood. The receptors shown here come from a middle-aged woman with Graves' hyperthyroidism.

The rearrangement joins TRBV5-6 to TRBJ1-2; D unresolved. The V end lost 0 bases, the J end lost 8 bases, and 11 bases lay between the germline ends. CDR3 length: 13 residues. Germline CDR1 SGHDT, CDR2 YYEEEE. Here the CDR3 reads CASSLGAPGGYTF. The CDR3, as DNA: TGTGCCAGCAGCTTGGGGGCCCCGGGAGGCTACACCTTC.

This clonotype was recorded many times. The V and J genes are TRBV20-1 and TRBJ1-5; 7 bases match TRBD1. Germline V CDR1 and CDR2: DFQATT, SNEGSKA (reference sequence). This CDR3 is built from 14 residues. Trimming took 3 bases from V and 6 from J; bases not matched to a gene: 8. DNA for the CDR3: TGCAGTGCTAGGAAAAGGGGGCCTGGTCAGCCCCAGCATTTT. Encoded protein: CSARKRGPGQPQHF.

This clonotype was seen repeatedly, ten times or more. The rearrangement uses TRBV7-3 and TRBJ2-5, with D tentatively TRBD1 (5 bases). Germline V gives CDR1 SGHTA, CDR2 FQGTGA. The CDR3 has 14 residues. With 5 bases removed from V and 5 bases from J, the gap between germline ends came to 15 bases. The CDR3 sequence is CASSQGQSPETQYF. Here the CDR3 DNA reads TGTGCCAGCAGCCAAGGACAATCCCCGGAGACCCAGTACTTC. The entire variable domain, with the rest obtained from reference TRBV7-3 and TRBJ2-5, is as follows: GAGVSQTPSNKVTEKGKYVELRCDPISGHTALYWYRQSLGQGPEFLIYFQGTGAADDSGLPNDRFFAVRPEGSVSTLKIQRTERGDSAVYLCASSQGQSPETQYFGPGTRLLVL.

This chain links TRBV24-1 with TRBJ1-5; D is uncertain. The CDR3 is made up of 14 amino acids. V lost 7 bases to trimming and J lost 3 bases, with 12 bases between them. The germline CDR1 and CDR2 sequences are KGHDR and SFDVKD. Written as DNA, the CDR3 is TGTGCCACCAGGGATCCTTCCGCCAATCAGCCCCAGCATTTT. It is translated as CATRDPSANQPQHF.

The sample holds a few counts of this clonotype. This rearrangement joins TRBV19 to TRBJ1-1; TRBD1 is a possible D gene (6 bases). The CDR3 runs to 15 residues. Germline CDR1 LNHDA, CDR2 SQIVND (reference sequence). Trimming pared 6 bases from V and 4 bases from J, leaving 18 bases between. The CDR3 loop is CASRLGAPGSTEAFF. The DNA of the CDR3 is TGTGCCAGTAGGCTGGGGGCCCCGGGAAGCACTGAAGCTTTCTTT.

Remarks on this clonotype: A junction end diverges from the germline sequence, so it may reflect a read error. This rearrangement joins TRBV5-4 to TRBJ2-2, with D perhaps assigned TRBD1 or TRBD2 (5 bases each). Looked up from germline, CDR1 is SGHNT and CDR2 is YYREEE (reference sequence). This CDR3 is built from 15 residues. CDR3 residues: CASSLGGLRTGELVF. CDR3 nucleotides: TGTGCCAGCAGCTTGGGGGGCCTTAGGACCGGGGAGCTGGTTTTT.

This clonotype was counted ten times or more. The chain recombines TRBV7-9 with TRBJ1-2; D might be TRBD1 (6 bases). CDR1 and CDR2 from the germline V gene are SEHNR and FQNEAQ (reference sequence). The CDR3 totals 14 residues. V was shortened by 5 bases and J by 2 bases, with 12 bases between the two germline ends. The CDR3 here is CASSPWTENYGYTF. The CDR3, as DNA: TGTGCCAGCAGCCCATGGACAGAAAACTATGGCTACACCTTC. The whole variable domain, filled in from reference TRBV7-9 and TRBJ1-2, reads DTGVSQNPRHKITKRGQNVTFRCDPISEHNRLYWYRQTLGQGPEFLTYFQNEAQLEKSRLLSDRFSAERPKGSFSTLEIQRTEQGDSAMYLCASSPWTENYGYTFGSGTRLTVV.

The chain has TRBV7-2 and TRBJ2-7, with D perhaps TRBD2 (6 bases). The CDR3 has 14 residues. CDR1 and CDR2 from the germline V gene are SGHTA and FQGNSA. V was clipped by 6 bases and J by 2 bases, with 14 bases between them. CDR3 bases: TGTGCCAGCAGTTTCGGGACTCAGACCTACGAGCAGTACTTC. Amino acids: CASSFGTQTYEQYF. The variable domain in full, completed from reference TRBV7-2 and TRBJ2-7, reads GAGVSQSPSNKVTEKGKDVELRCDPISGHTALYWYRQSLGQGLEFLIYFQGNSAPDKSGLPSDRFSAERTGGSVSTLTIQRTQQEDSAVYLCASSFGTQTYEQYFGPGTRLTVT.

This clonotype was counted ten times or more. V usage is TRBV20-1 and J usage is TRBJ1-2, with D hard to call. CDR3 length equals 15 residues. V lost 7 bases and J lost 6, with 24 bases in between. Germline V lookup: CDR1 DFQATT, CDR2 SNEGSKA (reference sequence). CDR3 DNA sequence: TGCAGTGTAGGACGCGTGGGTGACCGGGAGGATGGCTACACCTTC. It specifies CSVGRVGDREDGYTF.

V gene TRBV13 combines with J gene TRBJ1-6; TRBD1 might be the D (6 bases). Trimming took 4 bases from V and 7 from J, leaving 23 bases between them. Germline values: CDR1 PRHDT, CDR2 FYEKMQ (reference sequence). The CDR3 totals 18 residues. The CDR3 protein is CASSSLGRGTGQNSPLHF. CDR3 nucleotide sequence: TGTGCCAGCAGCTCACTCGGTAGGGGGACGGGACAAAATTCACCCCTCCACTTT.

This clonotype was counted many times. The chain is built from TRBV20-1 and TRBJ1-1; D is ambiguous. V was pared by 2 bases and J by 0 bases, with 10 bases between. The CDR3 is made up of 14 amino acids. Germline CDR1 reads DFQATT; CDR2 reads SNEGSKA (reference sequence). DNA of the CDR3: TGCAGTGCTAGAAACACGGGCATGAACACTGAAGCTTTCTTT. Translating gives CSARNTGMNTEAFF.

The rearrangement uses TRBV25-1 and TRBJ2-7; 10 bases align to TRBD2. This CDR3 region has 16 residues. With V trimmed by 4 bases and J by 3 bases, 9 bases remained unmatched. CDR1 and CDR2 from the germline V gene are MGHDK and SYGVNS. In DNA form, the CDR3 reads TGTGCCAGCAGTGCTAGGGAGCGGGGGGGCCTCTACGAGCAGTACTTC. This gives the protein CASSARERGGLYEQYF.

Only a few counts were recorded for this clonotype. The chain uses TRBV6-2 or TRBV6-3 and TRBJ1-5; the match to TRBD1 covers 8 bases. V dropped 6 bases and J dropped 7; count of bases not matched to a gene: 8. The CDR3 is 14 amino acids. The germline V gene encodes CDR1 MNHEY and CDR2 SVGEGT. The CDR3 region is CASSRQGSKQPQHF. In nucleotides, the CDR3 is TGTGCCAGCAGCCGACAGGGGAGTAAGCAGCCCCAGCATTTT.

The sample holds many counts of this clonotype. CDR3 bases: TGTGCCAGCAGTGTCGGACAACCAACTAATCAGCCCCAGCATTTT. Encoded protein: CASSVGQPTNQPQHF. The gene calls are TRBV6-5 and TRBJ1-5; D possibly corresponds to TRBD1 (5 bases). The CDR3 extends over 15 amino acids. Trimming took off 5 bases at V and 4 bases at J, with 15 bases between the two ends. In germline, CDR1 is MNHEY, CDR2 SVGAGI.